These T cell receptor beta chains were read from a single sample in a study of preoperative IRX-2 immunotherapy in early breast cancer. Method: immunoSEQ multiplex PCR; TCRdb's copy keeps in-frame clones and lacks some. Among some 30,000 clones, over 80% were seen once, and the ten largest hold about 2.7%. The material was lymph node tissue, obtained from a patient treated with IRX-2 immunotherapy. The receptor set was obtained from a human donor with breast cancer. Each CDR3 is given without its conserved first and last residue.

v_call	cdr3_aa
TRBV19	ASSNFGENQPQH
TRBV7-8	ASSLRAEEKLF
TRBV15	ATSRDPLAGETQY
TRBV27	ASSLQGARGYT
TRBV4-3	ASSPSSWAGGELF
TRBV19	ASSPTTDGDYGYT
TRBV4-1	ASSHLGLAGGPTNTGELF
TRBV28	ASFTLETGELF
TRBV11-1	ASSRRGGGLYEQY
TRBV19	ASKPGAGYNEQF
TRBV28	ASSSHPGPLADTIY
TRBV10-2	ASSDFVDSYNEQF
TRBV6-8	ASSYSGWQDTQY
TRBV29-1	SVGMFGGSYNEQF
TRBV23-1	ASSQDARRKTYEQY
TRBV2	ASTRTLDTEAF
TRBV11-3	ASSLSRGWSEQY
TRBV19	ASSTWTATNEKLF
TRBV5-1	ASRTGTTYSYEQY
TRBV23-1	ASMDSPTGELF
TRBV18	ASAARGGLNTEAF
TRBV7-1	ASGREATNEKLF
TRBV2	ASSGDRGGTEAF
TRBV28	ASTPSGRGNTEAF
TRBV19	ASSVGWGTEAF